This TCR beta chain was identified during a study of T-cell reconstitution after alpha-beta-depleted transplantation in children. The V end lost 8 bases, the J end lost 3 bases, and 19 bases lay between the germline ends. The CDR3 runs 16 residues. Looked up from germline, CDR1 is MDHEN and CDR2 is SYDVKM. Molecular barcoding with unique molecular identifiers was used for the TCRbeta library. TCRdb redid the calling of the PCR reads with MiXCR, one entry per CDR3 protein. The data show approximately 93,000 distinct CDR3 sequences, 7% to 10% seen once. This clonotype was counted at least ten times. This receptor was obtained from a human donor who donated a stem cell graft to a child with congenital amegakaryocytic thrombocytopenia. The source material was PBMCs from the stem cell graft donor, sampled from the stem cell graft. This sequence joins TRBV28 and TRBJ2-2; D gene uncertain. In DNA form, the CDR3 reads TGTGCCAGCGGTACGTTCTCGGACCGAGACACCGGGGAGCTGTTTTTT. This encodes CASGTFSDRDTGELFF.